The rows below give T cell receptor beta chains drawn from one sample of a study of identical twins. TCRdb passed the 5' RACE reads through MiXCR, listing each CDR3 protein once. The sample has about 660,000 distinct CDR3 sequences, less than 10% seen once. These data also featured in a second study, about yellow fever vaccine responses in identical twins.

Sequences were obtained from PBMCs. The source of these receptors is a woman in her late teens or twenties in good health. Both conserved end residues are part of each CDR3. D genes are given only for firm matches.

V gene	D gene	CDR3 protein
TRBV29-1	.	CSVASGLGTEAFF
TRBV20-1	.	CSASPLESSYNEQFF
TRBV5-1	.	CASSGEGTGELFF
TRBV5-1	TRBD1	CATSPGQGAHEQYF
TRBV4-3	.	CASSQDLGYHEQYF
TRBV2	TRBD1	CASSEYRGFNSPLHF
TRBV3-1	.	CASSQDATRTVEQYF
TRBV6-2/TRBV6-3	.	CASSYKGSGVETQYF
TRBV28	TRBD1	CASSLNRGNEKLFF
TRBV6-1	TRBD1	CASRRTRTGIQPQHF
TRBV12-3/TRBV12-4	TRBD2	CASSPRRARESAENIQYF
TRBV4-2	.	CASSQESGSNTGELFF
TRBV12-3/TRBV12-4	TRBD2	CASSFSSGVNEQFF
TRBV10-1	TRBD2	CASSESIAGVITDTQYF
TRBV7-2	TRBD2	CASSLASGLSTDTQYF
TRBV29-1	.	CSVYGTQLQQAGELFF
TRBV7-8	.	CASSQRQVSGAFSYEQYF
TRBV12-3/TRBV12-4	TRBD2	CASKNLAGAYNEQFF
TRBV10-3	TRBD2	CAIRNLSGGAADTQYF
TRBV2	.	CASSAGSSYNEQFF
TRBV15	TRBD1	CATSRDEDRGTGELFF
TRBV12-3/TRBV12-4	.	CASNTGTRNSPLHF
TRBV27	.	CASSLSGPTYEQYF
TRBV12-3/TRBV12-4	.	CASSSYSGVTHNEQFF
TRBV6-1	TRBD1	CASTKDRGATYEQYF
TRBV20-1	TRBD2	CTTSGETDTQYF
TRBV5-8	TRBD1	CASSLSRGSWGELFF
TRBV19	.	CASSIDQAANYGYTF